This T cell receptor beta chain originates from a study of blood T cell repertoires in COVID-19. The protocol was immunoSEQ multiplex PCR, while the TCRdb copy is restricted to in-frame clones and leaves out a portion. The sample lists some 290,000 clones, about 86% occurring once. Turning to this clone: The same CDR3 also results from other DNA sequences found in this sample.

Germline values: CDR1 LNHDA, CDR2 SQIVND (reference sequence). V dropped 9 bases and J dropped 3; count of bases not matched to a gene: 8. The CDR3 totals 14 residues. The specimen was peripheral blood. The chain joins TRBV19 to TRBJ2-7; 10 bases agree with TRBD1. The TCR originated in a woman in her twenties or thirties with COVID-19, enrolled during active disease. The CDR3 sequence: CASQLTGGIYEQYF. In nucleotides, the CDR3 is TGTGCCAGCCAATTGACAGGGGGCATCTACGAGCAGTACTTC.